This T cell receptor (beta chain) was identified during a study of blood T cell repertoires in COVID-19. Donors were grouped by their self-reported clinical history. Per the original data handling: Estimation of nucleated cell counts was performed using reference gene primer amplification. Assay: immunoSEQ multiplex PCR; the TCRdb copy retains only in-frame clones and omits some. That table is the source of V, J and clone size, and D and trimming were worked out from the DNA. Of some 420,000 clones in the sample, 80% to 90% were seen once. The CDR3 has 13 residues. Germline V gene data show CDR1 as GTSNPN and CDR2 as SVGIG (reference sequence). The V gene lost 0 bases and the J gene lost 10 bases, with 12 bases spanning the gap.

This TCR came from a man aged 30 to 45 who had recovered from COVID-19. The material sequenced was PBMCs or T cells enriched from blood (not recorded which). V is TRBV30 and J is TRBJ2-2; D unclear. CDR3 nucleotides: TGTGCCTGGAGTGTACTGTCCTCCTCGGAGCTGTTTTTT. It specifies CAWSVLSSSELFF.